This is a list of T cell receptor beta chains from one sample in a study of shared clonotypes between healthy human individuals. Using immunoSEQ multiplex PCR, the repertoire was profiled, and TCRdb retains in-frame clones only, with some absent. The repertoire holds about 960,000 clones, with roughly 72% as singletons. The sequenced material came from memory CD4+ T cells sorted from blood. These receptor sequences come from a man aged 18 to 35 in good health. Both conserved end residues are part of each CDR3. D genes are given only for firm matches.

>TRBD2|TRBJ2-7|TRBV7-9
CASSLVGLAGGQSSYEQYF
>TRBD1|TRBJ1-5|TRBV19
CASGTAYQPQHF
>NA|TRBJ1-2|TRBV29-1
CSAVGNGYTF
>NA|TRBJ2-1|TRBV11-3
CASSGSTGNEQFF
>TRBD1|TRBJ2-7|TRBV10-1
CASSRTGNYEQYF
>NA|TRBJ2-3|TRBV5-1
CASSMEGLGTQYF
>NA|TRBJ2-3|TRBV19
CASSIQGKSTDTQYF
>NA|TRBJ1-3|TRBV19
CASSARAGSGNTIYF
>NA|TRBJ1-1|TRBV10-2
CASSESSRGANTEAFF
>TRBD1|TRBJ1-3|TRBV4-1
CASSRDRALFSGNTIYF
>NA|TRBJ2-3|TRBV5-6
CASSSVPDTQYF
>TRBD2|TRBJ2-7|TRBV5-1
CASSWGTSGTYEQYF
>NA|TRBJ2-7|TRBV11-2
CASSLDRYEQYF
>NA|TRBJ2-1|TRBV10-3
CAVATSGTLYNEQFF
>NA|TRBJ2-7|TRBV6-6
CASSYSTGPDEQYF